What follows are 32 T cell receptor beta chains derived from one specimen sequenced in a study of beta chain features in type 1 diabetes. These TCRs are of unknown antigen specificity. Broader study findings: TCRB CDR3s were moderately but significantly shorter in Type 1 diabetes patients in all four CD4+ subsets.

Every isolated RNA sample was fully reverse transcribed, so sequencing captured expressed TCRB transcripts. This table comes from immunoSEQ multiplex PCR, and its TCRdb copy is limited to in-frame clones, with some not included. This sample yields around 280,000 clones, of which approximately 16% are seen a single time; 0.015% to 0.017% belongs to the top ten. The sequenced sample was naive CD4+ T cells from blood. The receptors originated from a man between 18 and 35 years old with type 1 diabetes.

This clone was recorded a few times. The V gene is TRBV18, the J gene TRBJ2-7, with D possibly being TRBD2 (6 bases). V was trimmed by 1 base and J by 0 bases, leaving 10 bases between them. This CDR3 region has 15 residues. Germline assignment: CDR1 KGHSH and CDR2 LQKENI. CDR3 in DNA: TGTGCCAGCTCACCACGCCGGGGGACCTCCTACGAGCAGTACTTC. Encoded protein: CASSPRRGTSYEQYF. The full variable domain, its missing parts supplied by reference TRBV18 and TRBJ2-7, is NAGVMQNPRHLVRRRGQEARLRCSPMKGHSHVYWYRQLPEEGLKFMVYLQKENIIDESGMPKERFSAEFPKEGPSILRIQQVVRGDSAAYFCASSPRRGTSYEQYFGPGTRLTVT.

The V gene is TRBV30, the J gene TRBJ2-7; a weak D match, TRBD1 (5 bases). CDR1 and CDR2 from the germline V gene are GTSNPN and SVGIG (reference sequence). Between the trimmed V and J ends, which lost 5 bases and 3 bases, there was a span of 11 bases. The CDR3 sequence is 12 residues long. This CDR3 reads CAWGDRFYEQYF. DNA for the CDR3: TGTGCCTGGGGCGACAGATTCTACGAGCAGTACTTC.

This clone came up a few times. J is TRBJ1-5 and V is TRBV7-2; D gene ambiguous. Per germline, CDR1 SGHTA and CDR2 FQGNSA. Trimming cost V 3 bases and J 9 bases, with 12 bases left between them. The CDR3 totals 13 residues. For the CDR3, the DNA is TGTGCCAGCAGCTTGACGGAGTCGGGGCCCCAGCATTTT. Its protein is CASSLTESGPQHF.

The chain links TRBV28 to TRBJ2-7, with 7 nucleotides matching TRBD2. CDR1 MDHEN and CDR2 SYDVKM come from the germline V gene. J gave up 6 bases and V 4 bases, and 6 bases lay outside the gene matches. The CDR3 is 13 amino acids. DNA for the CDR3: TGTGCCAGCAGTTGGGGACTACCTTCCGAGCAGTACTTC. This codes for CASSWGLPSEQYF.

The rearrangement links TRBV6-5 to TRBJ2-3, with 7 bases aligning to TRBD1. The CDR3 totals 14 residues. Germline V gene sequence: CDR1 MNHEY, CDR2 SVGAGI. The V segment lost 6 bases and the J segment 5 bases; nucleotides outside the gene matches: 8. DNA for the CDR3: TGTGCCAGCAGCCCTGACAGGGATCGAGATACGCAGTATTTT. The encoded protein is CASSPDRDRDTQYF.

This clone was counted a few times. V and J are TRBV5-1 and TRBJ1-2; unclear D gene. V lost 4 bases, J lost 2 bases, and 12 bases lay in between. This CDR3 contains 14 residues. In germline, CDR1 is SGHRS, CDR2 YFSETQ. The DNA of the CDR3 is TGCGCCAGCAGCCTGGGCAGGCTAAACTATGGCTACACCTTC. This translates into CASSLGRLNYGYTF. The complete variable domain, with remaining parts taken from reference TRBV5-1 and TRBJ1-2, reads KAGVTQTPRYLIKTRGQQVTLSCSPISGHRSVSWYQQTPGQGLQFLFEYFSETQRNKGNFPGRFSGRQFSNSRSEMNVSTLELGDSALYLCASSLGRLNYGYTFGSGTRLTVV.

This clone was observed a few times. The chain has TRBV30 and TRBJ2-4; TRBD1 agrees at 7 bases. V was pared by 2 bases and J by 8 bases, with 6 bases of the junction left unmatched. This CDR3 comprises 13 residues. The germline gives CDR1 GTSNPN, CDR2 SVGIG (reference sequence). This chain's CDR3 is CAWSPPQGDIQYF. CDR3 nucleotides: TGTGCCTGGAGTCCTCCTCAGGGGGACATTCAGTACTTC.

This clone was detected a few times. DNA of the CDR3: TGTGCCAGCAGCCGTCCCCCCCGGGACAGTCCCTCCTACGAGCAGTACTTC. It codes for CASSRPPRDSPSYEQYF. The rearrangement links TRBV7-2 to TRBJ2-7, with TRBD1 identical over 7 bases. Germline trimming cut 5 bases from V and 0 bases from J; bases unmatched to any gene: 13. The CDR3 is 17 residues long. Germline V gene sequence: CDR1 SGHTA, CDR2 FQGNSA. Together with reference TRBV7-2 and TRBJ2-7, the CDR3 gives the full variable domain: GAGVSQSPSNKVTEKGKDVELRCDPISGHTALYWYRQSLGQGLEFLIYFQGNSAPDKSGLPSDRFSAERTGGSVSTLTIQRTQQEDSAVYLCASSRPPRDSPSYEQYFGPGTRLTVT.

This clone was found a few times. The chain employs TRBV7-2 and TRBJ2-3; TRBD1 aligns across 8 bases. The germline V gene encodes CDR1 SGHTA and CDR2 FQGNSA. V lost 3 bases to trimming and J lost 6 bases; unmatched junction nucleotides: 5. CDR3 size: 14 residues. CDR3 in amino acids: CASSLDRAKDTQYF. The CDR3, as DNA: TGTGCCAGCAGCTTGGACAGGGCAAAGGATACGCAGTATTTT.

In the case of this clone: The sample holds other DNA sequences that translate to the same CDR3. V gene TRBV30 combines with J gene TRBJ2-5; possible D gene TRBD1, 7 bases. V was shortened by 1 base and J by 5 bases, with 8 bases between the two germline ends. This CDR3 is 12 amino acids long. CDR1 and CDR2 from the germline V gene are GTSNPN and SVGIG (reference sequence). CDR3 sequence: CAWSAGGETQYF. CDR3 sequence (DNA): TGTGCCTGGAGTGCAGGGGGGGAGACCCAGTACTTC. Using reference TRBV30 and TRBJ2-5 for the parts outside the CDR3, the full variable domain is SQTIHQWPATLVQPVGSPLSLECTVEGTSNPNLYWYRQAAGRGLQLLFYSVGIGQISSEVPQNLSASRPQDRQFILSSKKLLLSDSGFYLCAWSAGGETQYFGPGTRLLVL.

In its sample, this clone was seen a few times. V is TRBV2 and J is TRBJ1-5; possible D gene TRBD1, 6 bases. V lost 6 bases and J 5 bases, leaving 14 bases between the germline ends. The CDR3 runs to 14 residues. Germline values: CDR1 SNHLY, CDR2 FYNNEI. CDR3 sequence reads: CASRGDITYQPQHF. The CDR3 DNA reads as TGTGCCAGCAGAGGGGACATCACGTATCAGCCCCAGCATTTT.

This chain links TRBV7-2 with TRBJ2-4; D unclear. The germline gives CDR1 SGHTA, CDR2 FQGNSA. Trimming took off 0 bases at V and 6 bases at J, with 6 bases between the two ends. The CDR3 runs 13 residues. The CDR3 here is CASSLASPNIQYF. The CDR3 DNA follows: TGTGCCAGCAGCTTAGCCTCTCCAAACATTCAGTACTTC.

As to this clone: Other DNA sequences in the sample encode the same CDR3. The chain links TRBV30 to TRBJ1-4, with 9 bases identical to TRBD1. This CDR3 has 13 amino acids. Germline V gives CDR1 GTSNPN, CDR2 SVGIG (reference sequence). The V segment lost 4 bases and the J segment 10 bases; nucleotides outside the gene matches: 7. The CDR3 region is CAWTTGGTGKLFF. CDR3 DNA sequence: TGTGCCTGGACGACAGGGGGAACGGGAAAACTGTTTTTT.

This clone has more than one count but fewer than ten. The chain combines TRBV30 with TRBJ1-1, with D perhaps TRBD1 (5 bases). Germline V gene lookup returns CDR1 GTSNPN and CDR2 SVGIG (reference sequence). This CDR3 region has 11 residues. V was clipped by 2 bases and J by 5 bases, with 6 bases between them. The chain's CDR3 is CAWSQGTEAFF. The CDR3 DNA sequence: TGTGCCTGGAGTCAGGGAACTGAAGCTTTCTTT. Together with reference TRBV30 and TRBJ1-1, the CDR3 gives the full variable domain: SQTIHQWPATLVQPVGSPLSLECTVEGTSNPNLYWYRQAAGRGLQLLFYSVGIGQISSEVPQNLSASRPQDRQFILSSKKLLLSDSGFYLCAWSQGTEAFFGQGTRLTVV.

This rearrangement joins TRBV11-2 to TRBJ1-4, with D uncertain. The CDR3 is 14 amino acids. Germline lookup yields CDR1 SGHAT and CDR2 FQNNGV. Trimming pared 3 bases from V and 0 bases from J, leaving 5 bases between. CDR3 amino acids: CASSFGPTNEKLFF. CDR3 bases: TGTGCCAGCAGCTTTGGGCCAACTAATGAAAAACTGTTTTTT. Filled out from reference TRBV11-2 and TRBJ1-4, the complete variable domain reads EAGVAQSPRYKIIEKRQSVAFWCNPISGHATLYWYQQILGQGPKLLIQFQNNGVVDDSQLPKDRFSAERLKGVDSTLKIQPAKLEDSAVYLCASSFGPTNEKLFFGSGTQLSVL.

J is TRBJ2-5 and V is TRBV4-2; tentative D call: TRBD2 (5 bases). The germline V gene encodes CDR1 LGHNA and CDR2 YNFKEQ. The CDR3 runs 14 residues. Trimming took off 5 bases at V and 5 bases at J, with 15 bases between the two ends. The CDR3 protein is CASSESGFSETQYF. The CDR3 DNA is TGTGCCAGCAGCGAGTCGGGGTTTAGCGAGACCCAGTACTTC.

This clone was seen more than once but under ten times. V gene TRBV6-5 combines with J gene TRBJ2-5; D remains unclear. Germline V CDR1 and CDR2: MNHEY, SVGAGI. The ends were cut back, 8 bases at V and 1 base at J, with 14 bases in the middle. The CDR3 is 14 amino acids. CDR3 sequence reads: CASQPPGPQETQYF. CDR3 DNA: TGTGCCAGCCAACCCCCAGGCCCCCAAGAGACCCAGTACTTC.

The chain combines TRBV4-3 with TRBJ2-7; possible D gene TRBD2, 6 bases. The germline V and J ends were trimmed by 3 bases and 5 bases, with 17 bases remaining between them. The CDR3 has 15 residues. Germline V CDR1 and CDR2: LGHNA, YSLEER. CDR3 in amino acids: CASSQGLRESHEQYF. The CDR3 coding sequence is TGCGCCAGCAGCCAGGGTTTGCGGGAAAGCCACGAGCAGTACTTC.

CDR3 residues: CASSHIGRVNTEAFF. CDR3 DNA: TGCGCCAGCAGCCATATCGGTCGGGTGAACACTGAAGCTTTCTTT. This rearrangement joins TRBV4-1 to TRBJ1-1; unclear D gene. From germline, CDR1 is MGHRA and CDR2 YSYEKL. The CDR3 is 15 residues long. Trimming stripped 3 bases from V and 0 bases from J, with 11 bases between.

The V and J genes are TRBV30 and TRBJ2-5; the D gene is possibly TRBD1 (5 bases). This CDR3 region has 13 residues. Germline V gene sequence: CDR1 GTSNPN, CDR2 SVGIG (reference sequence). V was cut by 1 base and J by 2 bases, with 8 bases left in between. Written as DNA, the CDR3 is TGTGCCTGGAGTGAGCAGGGACAAGAGACCCAGTACTTC. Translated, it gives CAWSEQGQETQYF.

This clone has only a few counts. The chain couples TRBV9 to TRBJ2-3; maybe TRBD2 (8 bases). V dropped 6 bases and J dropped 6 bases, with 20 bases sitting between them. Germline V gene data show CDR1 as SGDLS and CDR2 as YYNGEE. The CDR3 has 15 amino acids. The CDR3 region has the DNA TGTGCCAGCAACGCCCGAGGGGGCGGGGGGGATACGCAGTATTTT. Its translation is CASNARGGGGDTQYF.

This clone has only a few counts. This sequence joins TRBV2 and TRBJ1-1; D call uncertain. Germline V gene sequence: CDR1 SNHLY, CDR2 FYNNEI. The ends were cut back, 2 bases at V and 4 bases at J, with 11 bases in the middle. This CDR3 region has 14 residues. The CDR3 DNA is TGTGCCAGCAGTGAATACAGCCGGGGCACTGAAGCTTTCTTT. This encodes CASSEYSRGTEAFF.

This CDR3 reads CASRLTGGRETQYF. Written as DNA, the CDR3 is TGCGCCAGCAGATTGACAGGGGGCAGGGAGACCCAGTACTTC. V is TRBV4-1 and J is TRBJ2-5; TRBD1 aligns across 10 bases. With V trimmed by 6 bases and J by 5 bases, 6 bases remained unmatched. Germline assignment: CDR1 MGHRA and CDR2 YSYEKL. The CDR3 has 14 residues.

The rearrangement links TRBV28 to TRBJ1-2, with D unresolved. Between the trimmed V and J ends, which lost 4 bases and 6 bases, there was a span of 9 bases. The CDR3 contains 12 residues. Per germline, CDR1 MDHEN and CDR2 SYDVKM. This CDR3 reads CASSSIRNGYTF. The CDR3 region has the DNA TGTGCCAGCAGTTCCATCAGGAATGGCTACACCTTC.

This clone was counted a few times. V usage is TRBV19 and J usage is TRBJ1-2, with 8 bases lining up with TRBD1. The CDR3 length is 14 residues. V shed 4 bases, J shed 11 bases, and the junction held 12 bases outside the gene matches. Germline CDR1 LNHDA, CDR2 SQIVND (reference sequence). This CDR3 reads CASSTDREGYRYTF. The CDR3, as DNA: TGTGCCAGTAGTACGGACAGGGAGGGATATAGATACACCTTC.

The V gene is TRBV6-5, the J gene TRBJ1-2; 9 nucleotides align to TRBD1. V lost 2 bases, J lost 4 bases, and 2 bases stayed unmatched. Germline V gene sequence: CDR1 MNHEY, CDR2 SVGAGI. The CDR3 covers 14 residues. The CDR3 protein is CASSYTGQGYGYTF. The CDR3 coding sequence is TGTGCCAGCAGTTACACGGGACAGGGCTATGGCTACACCTTC.

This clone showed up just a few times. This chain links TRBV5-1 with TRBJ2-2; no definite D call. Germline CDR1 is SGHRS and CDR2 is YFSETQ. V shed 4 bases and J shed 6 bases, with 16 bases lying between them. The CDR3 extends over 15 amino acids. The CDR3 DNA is TGCGCCAGCAGCGCTGACACGGCTGGGTCCGGGGAGCTGTTTTTT. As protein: CASSADTAGSGELFF.

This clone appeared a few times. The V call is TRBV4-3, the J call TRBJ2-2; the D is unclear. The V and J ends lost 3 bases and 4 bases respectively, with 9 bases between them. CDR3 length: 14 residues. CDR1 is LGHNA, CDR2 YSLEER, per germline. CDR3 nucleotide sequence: TGCGCCAGCAGCCACCGCGAGAGCACCGGGGAGCTGTTTTTT. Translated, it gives CASSHRESTGELFF.

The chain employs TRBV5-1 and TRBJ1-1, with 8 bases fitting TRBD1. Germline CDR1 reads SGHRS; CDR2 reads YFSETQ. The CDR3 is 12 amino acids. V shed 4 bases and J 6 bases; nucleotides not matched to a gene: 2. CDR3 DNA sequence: TGCGCCAGCAGCGTGGACAGGGCTGAAGCTTTCTTT. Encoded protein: CASSVDRAEAFF.

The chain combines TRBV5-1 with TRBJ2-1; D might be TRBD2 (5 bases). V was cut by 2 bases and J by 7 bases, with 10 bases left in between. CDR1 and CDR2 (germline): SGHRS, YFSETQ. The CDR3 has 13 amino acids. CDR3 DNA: TGCGCCAGCAGCTTTGTAGGCGGGAATGAGCAGTTCTTC. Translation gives CASSFVGGNEQFF.

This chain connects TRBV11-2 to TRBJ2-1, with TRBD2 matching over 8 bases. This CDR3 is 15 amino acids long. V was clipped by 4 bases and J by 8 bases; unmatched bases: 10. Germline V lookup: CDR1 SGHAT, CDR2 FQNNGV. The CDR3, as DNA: TGTGCCAGCAGCTCGGGACTAGTTCGGGGTGATGAGCAGTTCTTC. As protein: CASSSGLVRGDEQFF.

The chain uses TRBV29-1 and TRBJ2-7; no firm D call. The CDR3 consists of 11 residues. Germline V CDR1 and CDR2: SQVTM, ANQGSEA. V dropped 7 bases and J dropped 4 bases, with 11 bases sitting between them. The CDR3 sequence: CSAVMAYEQYF. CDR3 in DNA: TGCAGCGCCGTGATGGCTTACGAGCAGTACTTC.